This T cell receptor (beta chain) was sequenced during a study of CD8 T cells in Susac syndrome. The V end was cut by 0 bases, the J end by 8 bases, with 14 bases between. Germline values: CDR1 SGHRS, CDR2 YFSETQ. CDR3 size: 14 residues. cDNA came from roughly 0.53 to 1 ug RNA primed by random hexamers. TCRdb re-called the immunoSEQ multiplex PCR reads through MiXCR, storing one row per CDR3 protein. The table records a few hundred thousand distinct CDR3 sequences, 80% to 95% of them present only once. Overall study results and limits: The TCR sequencing and HLA analysis in the study involved a relatively small number of individuals, as the study acknowledged.

TEMRA cells were enriched by FACS, while CD8+ and CD4+ T cells were obtained through a negative isolation that was performed magnetically. This clonotype was found once. Its target is not known. This TCR came from a human donor with multiple sclerosis. V usage is TRBV5-1 and J usage is TRBJ1-2; D may be TRBD1 (6 bases). Specimen: CD8+ T cells from PBMCs. The CDR3 loop is CASSLDLGDKGYTF. CDR3 sequence (DNA): TGCGCCAGCAGCTTGGACTTGGGGGACAAGGGCTACACCTTC.